The 14 T cell receptor beta chains below come from one sample, sequenced in a study of identical twins. TCRdb ran MiXCR on the 5' RACE reads and lists one entry per CDR3 protein. The table lists approximately 280,000 distinct CDR3 sequences, under 9.5% of them singletons. Separately, the same data were catalogued under a study of yellow fever vaccine responses in identical twins.

The sample taken for sequencing was memory (CD45RO+) T cells sorted from blood. All receptors derive from a woman under 30 in good health.

This clonotype has ten or more counts. The chain links TRBV3-1 to TRBJ1-1, with D uncertain. Germline assignment: CDR1 LGHDT and CDR2 YNNKEL (reference sequence). CDR3 size: 17 residues. The V end lost 0 bases, the J end lost 1 base, and 15 bases lay between the germline ends. As DNA, the CDR3 is TGTGCCAGCAGCCAAGATTCGAGACGGATGGGGAACACTGAAGCTTTCTTT. It codes for CASSQDSRRMGNTEAFF.

The rearrangement links TRBV6-1 to TRBJ2-1; D remains ambiguous. Germline V gives CDR1 MNHNS, CDR2 SASEGT. This CDR3 comprises 14 residues. Trimming stripped 0 bases from V and 6 bases from J, with 9 bases between. For the CDR3, the DNA is TGTGCCAGCAGTGAAGCTATGGCAATCAATGAGCAGTTCTTC. Protein sequence: CASSEAMAINEQFF.

This clonotype was detected many times. The rearrangement joins TRBV6-5 to TRBJ2-6, with D unresolved. Germline-derived CDR1 and CDR2 are MNHEY and SVGAGI. The CDR3 contains 15 residues. V dropped 4 bases and J dropped 0 bases, with 7 bases sitting between them. The CDR3 here is CASSSQVSGANVLTF. In DNA, the CDR3 is TGTGCCAGCAGTTCTCAGGTCTCTGGGGCCAACGTCCTGACTTTC.

This clonotype was observed many times. The genes are TRBV7-9 and TRBJ2-7; D gene unclear. The V end was cut by 5 bases, the J end by 3 bases, with 11 bases between. The CDR3 runs 13 residues. The germline CDR1 and CDR2 sequences are SEHNR and FQNEAQ (reference sequence). CDR3 region: CASSLSNFYEQYV. CDR3 in DNA: TGTGCCAGCAGCCTCTCTAACTTCTACGAGCAGTACGTC.

This clonotype was observed many times. The chain carries TRBV18 and TRBJ2-1; D is unresolved. This CDR3 spans 14 amino acids. Germline-derived CDR1 and CDR2 are KGHSH and LQKENI. Trimming shortened V by 3 bases and J by 6 bases, and 12 bases separated the two germline ends. CDR3 bases: TGTGCCAGCTCACCCCCCCAGCCGGGCAATGAGCAGTTCTTC. Protein sequence: CASSPPQPGNEQFF.

The rearrangement uses TRBV20-1 and TRBJ2-1, with D hard to call. The CDR3 runs to 15 residues. From germline, CDR1 is DFQATT and CDR2 SNEGSKA (reference sequence). This CDR3 is CSPRGRKTTYNEQFF. The CDR3 coding sequence is TGCAGCCCTCGTGGGCGGAAAACGACCTACAATGAGCAGTTCTTC.

This chain uses TRBV6-1 with TRBJ1-2; TRBD1 might be the D (5 bases). Germline V gives CDR1 MNHNS, CDR2 SASEGT. The CDR3 sequence is 12 residues long. The V end lost 1 base, the J end lost 10 bases, and 10 bases lay between the germline ends. The CDR3 DNA is TGTGCCAGCAGTGAAGGCAGGGCTATCTACACCTTC. This encodes CASSEGRAIYTF.

This clonotype was counted at least ten times. The chain has TRBV5-1 and TRBJ2-1; the D gene could be TRBD1 or TRBD2 (5 bases each). The V end was cut by 2 bases, the J end by 2 bases, with 11 bases between. The V gene's germline CDR1 is SGHRS and CDR2 YFSETQ. CDR3 length: 15 residues. The CDR3 is CASSLGTNPYNEQFF. Written as DNA, the CDR3 is TGCGCCAGCAGCTTAGGGACGAACCCCTACAATGAGCAGTTCTTC.

The chain recombines TRBV16 with TRBJ1-2; D not resolved. V was pared by 1 base and J by 3 bases, with 15 bases between. Germline assignment: CDR1 KGHSY and CDR2 FQNENV. CDR3 length: 16 residues. The CDR3: CASSQFRAASHYGYTF. CDR3 in DNA: TGTGCCAGCAGCCAATTCCGAGCCGCCAGCCACTATGGCTACACCTTC.

The table lists this clonotype with a few counts. V usage is TRBV6-1 and J usage is TRBJ2-5; D call uncertain. CDR1 is MNHNS, CDR2 SASEGT, per germline. V shed 6 bases and J shed 3 bases, with 11 bases lying between them. This CDR3 region has 13 residues. In DNA form, the CDR3 reads TGTGCCAGCAGGTCGACACAAAAAGAGACCCAGTACTTC. This sequence encodes CASRSTQKETQYF.

The chain joins TRBV28 to TRBJ1-2; no firm D call. The CDR3 is 14 residues long. CDR1 is MDHEN, CDR2 SYDVKM, per germline. V gave up 6 bases and J gave up 0 bases, with 11 bases separating them. CDR3 region: CASSLLGPNYGYTF. CDR3 DNA sequence: TGTGCCAGCAGCCTACTGGGCCCTAACTATGGCTACACCTTC.

The V and J genes are TRBV7-9 and TRBJ1-1, with a weak D call TRBD1 (5 bases). Germline V gene lookup returns CDR1 SEHNR and CDR2 FQNEAQ (reference sequence). This CDR3 contains 13 residues. The germline V and J ends were trimmed by 8 bases and 4 bases, with 14 bases remaining between them. CDR3 sequence (DNA): TGTGCCAGCTCCTCTGGGACCAGCACTGAAGCTTTCTTT. Translating it yields CASSSGTSTEAFF.

This sequence joins TRBV19 and TRBJ2-1; 16 positions match TRBD2. Germline lookup yields CDR1 LNHDA and CDR2 SQIVND (reference sequence). The V and J ends lost 5 bases and 6 bases, in that order; junction bases with no gene match: 7. The CDR3 is made up of 17 amino acids. The CDR3 DNA sequence: TGTGCCAGTAGTGCCGGGACTAGCGGGGGGGCCGTCAATGAGCAGTTCTTC. It codes for CASSAGTSGGAVNEQFF.

This clonotype was counted many times. This rearrangement joins TRBV3-1 to TRBJ2-1; D is possibly TRBD1 (6 bases). Trimming pared 1 base from V and 3 bases from J, leaving 16 bases between. The CDR3 has 17 residues. CDR1 LGHDT and CDR2 YNNKEL come from the germline V gene (reference sequence). The CDR3 protein is CASSQGFGIGGYNEQFF. The CDR3 region has the DNA TGTGCCAGCAGCCAAGGGTTTGGGATAGGGGGCTACAATGAGCAGTTCTTC.